This entry lists 30 T cell receptor beta chains sequenced from one sample in a study of cytomegalovirus exposure and HLA in healthy donors. PCR was performed using 60 Vbeta and 13 Jbeta primers. Profiling relied on immunoSEQ multiplex PCR, and the TCRdb table lists in-frame clones only, not all of them. This table has around 71,000 clones, about two thirds appearing once. Specimen: PBMCs. The receptors were gathered from a man aged 30 to 39 in good health and CMV-seropositive.

V usage is TRBV7-9 and J usage is TRBJ2-5; D possibly corresponds to TRBD1 (6 bases). This CDR3 comprises 14 residues. The V end lost 1 base, the J end lost 5 bases, and 11 bases lay between the germline ends. Germline CDR1 is SEHNR and CDR2 is FQNEAQ (reference sequence). The CDR3 DNA follows: TGTGCCAGCAGCTTAGAGACAGGCCCGGAGACCCAGTACTTC. Translation: CASSLETGPETQYF.

The chain combines TRBV15 with TRBJ2-1, with 8 bases that match TRBD2. The germline V gene has CDR1 LNHNV and CDR2 YYDKDF (reference sequence). This CDR3 is 17 amino acids long. J lost 5 bases, V lost 4 bases, and 13 bases had no gene match. The CDR3 sequence is CATSTTSGSTAHNEQFF. CDR3 DNA sequence: TGTGCCACCAGCACCACTAGCGGCTCAACCGCTCACAATGAGCAGTTCTTC.

J is TRBJ2-7 and V is TRBV6-6; 7 bases are shared with TRBD2. This CDR3 has 16 amino acids. The trim removed 2 bases at V and 7 bases at J, leaving 14 bases unmatched. Germline values: CDR1 MNHNY, CDR2 SVGAGI (reference sequence). The chain's CDR3 is CASSYIAGDLEGEQYF. Written as DNA, the CDR3 is TGTGCCAGCAGTTACATTGCGGGGGACCTGGAGGGGGAGCAGTACTTC.

The V gene is TRBV5-6, the J gene TRBJ2-7; TRBD1 is a possible D gene (5 bases). The CDR3 loop spans 14 amino acids. Germline values: CDR1 SGHDT, CDR2 YYEEEE. V lost 0 bases and J 2 bases, leaving 9 bases between the germline ends. CDR3: CASSLAGSPYEQYF. In DNA, the CDR3 is TGTGCCAGCAGCTTGGCAGGGTCCCCCTACGAGCAGTACTTC.

The chain links TRBV9 to TRBJ1-1; D may be TRBD1 (5 bases). Between the trimmed V and J ends, which lost 3 bases and 1 base, there was a span of 10 bases. Germline CDR1 is SGDLS and CDR2 is YYNGEE. The CDR3 is 14 amino acids. The CDR3 is CASSATVANTEAFF. DNA for the CDR3: TGTGCCAGCAGCGCGACAGTCGCGAACACTGAAGCTTTCTTT.

This chain's CDR3 is CASSSGTSGRATLETQYF. The CDR3 DNA reads as TGTGCCAGCAGTTCCGGGACTAGCGGGAGGGCCACCTTGGAGACCCAGTACTTC. The rearrangement links TRBV27 to TRBJ2-5; 16 bases match TRBD2. The CDR3 spans 18 residues. V lost 4 bases to trimming and J lost 5 bases; unmatched junction nucleotides: 10. CDR1 is MNHEY and CDR2 is SMNVEV in the germline V gene (reference sequence).

This clone was seen a few times. The chain combines TRBV5-1 with TRBJ2-3, with D maybe TRBD2 (7 bases). The CDR3 consists of 15 residues. Trimming cost V 0 bases and J 0 bases, with 8 bases left between them. Germline-derived CDR1 and CDR2 are SGHRS and YFSETQ. CDR3 protein: CASSLEGGSTDTQYF. DNA of the CDR3: TGCGCCAGCAGCTTGGAGGGGGGGAGCACAGATACGCAGTATTTT.

This sequence joins TRBV30 and TRBJ1-6; the match to TRBD1 covers 7 bases. The germline V gene has CDR1 GTSNPN and CDR2 SVGIG (reference sequence). With 5 bases clipped from V and 7 bases from J, the junction kept 5 bases outside the gene matches. This CDR3 has 13 residues. As DNA, the CDR3 is TGTGCCTGGGGGAAGGGACAGAATTCACCCCTCCACTTT. Protein product: CAWGKGQNSPLHF.

A few counts support this clone. V and J are TRBV6-1 and TRBJ2-3, with D perhaps TRBD1 (6 bases). V shed 4 bases and J shed 6 bases, with 11 bases lying between them. From germline, CDR1 is MNHNS and CDR2 SASEGT. CDR3 length: 13 residues. CDR3 region: CASSGWGLDTQYF. The CDR3, as DNA: TGTGCCAGCAGTGGGTGGGGGCTGGATACGCAGTATTTT.

The V call is TRBV7-2, the J call TRBJ2-5; 7 positions agree with TRBD1. The CDR3 has 14 amino acids. The J segment lost 9 bases and the V segment lost 5 bases, leaving 12 bases of the junction unmatched. In germline, CDR1 is SGHTA, CDR2 FQGNSA. The CDR3 region has the DNA TGTGCCAGCAGCCCGCGACAGGGTGCCGAGGCCCAGTACTTC. This sequence encodes CASSPRQGAEAQYF.

The CDR3 here is CASGSGTRDTGELFF. CDR3 DNA: TGTGCCAGCGGATCCGGGACTAGGGACACCGGGGAGCTGTTTTTT. The rearrangement links TRBV28 to TRBJ2-2; 8 bases are shared with TRBD2. The CDR3 sequence is 15 residues long. Trimming removed 8 bases from V and 3 bases from J; junction bases left unmatched: 8. The germline CDR1 and CDR2 sequences are MDHEN and SYDVKM.

The gene calls are TRBV9 and TRBJ2-7, with D possibly matching TRBD1 (6 bases). The CDR3 runs to 13 residues. V lost 4 bases and J 2 bases, leaving 10 bases between the germline ends. The germline gives CDR1 SGDLS, CDR2 YYNGEE. This chain's CDR3 is CASSPRDTYEQYF. CDR3 in DNA: TGTGCCAGCAGCCCCCGGGACACCTACGAGCAGTACTTC.

CDR3 protein: CAWAPRTGSGYTF. The DNA of the CDR3 is TGTGCCTGGGCCCCGCGGACAGGGAGTGGCTACACCTTC. The V call is TRBV30, the J call TRBJ1-2; 8 bases fit TRBD1. Trimming removed 5 bases from V and 7 bases from J; junction bases left unmatched: 9. CDR1 is GTSNPN and CDR2 is SVGIG in the germline V gene (reference sequence). CDR3 size: 13 residues.

The chain links TRBV2 to TRBJ1-1, with 10 bases aligning to TRBD1. The germline gives CDR1 SNHLY, CDR2 FYNNEI. This CDR3 is 14 amino acids long. Trimming took 3 bases from V and 4 from J; bases not matched to a gene: 2. CDR3 in amino acids: CASSDWTGGTEAFF. DNA for the CDR3: TGTGCCAGCAGTGATTGGACAGGGGGCACTGAAGCTTTCTTT.

This clone rates as medium-sized. The genes are TRBV4-2 and TRBJ2-7; D might be TRBD2 (5 bases). This CDR3 has 15 residues. CDR1 and CDR2 (germline): LGHNA, YNFKEQ. The V end was cut by 0 bases, the J end by 0 bases, with 9 bases between. The CDR3 nucleotides read TGTGCCAGCAGCCAAGATGAGGGAAGCTCCTACGAGCAGTACTTC. It specifies CASSQDEGSSYEQYF.

This clone was seen a few times. The gene calls are TRBV7-9 and TRBJ2-5; D might be TRBD2 (6 bases). The CDR3 has 14 amino acids. The germline V gene has CDR1 SEHNR and CDR2 FQNEAQ (reference sequence). V lost 5 bases and J 4 bases, leaving 14 bases between the germline ends. The DNA of the CDR3 is TGTGCCAGCAGCCTGGGACTCGGGAGAGAGACCCAGTACTTC. This gives the protein CASSLGLGRETQYF.

V is TRBV19 and J is TRBJ1-5, with 7 bases matching TRBD1. V lost 7 bases to trimming and J lost 5 bases; unmatched junction nucleotides: 8. Per germline, CDR1 LNHDA and CDR2 SQIVND (reference sequence). This CDR3 contains 14 residues. The CDR3 DNA reads TGTGCCAGTACCATTCAAGACAGGGATCAGCCCCAGCATTTT. Its protein is CASTIQDRDQPQHF.

This chain links TRBV7-9 with TRBJ2-4; weak D call: TRBD1 (6 bases). CDR3 length: 12 amino acids. Looked up from germline, CDR1 is SEHNR and CDR2 is FQNEAQ (reference sequence). With 6 bases removed from V and 10 bases from J, the gap between germline ends came to 13 bases. The CDR3: CASSWDTGIQYF. The DNA for the CDR3 is TGTGCCAGCAGTTGGGACACAGGAATTCAGTACTTC.

The V gene is TRBV4-1, the J gene TRBJ2-7, with 9 bases that match TRBD1. CDR3 size: 14 residues. Germline lookup yields CDR1 MGHRA and CDR2 YSYEKL. The V gene end was trimmed by 10 bases and the J gene end by 4 bases; junction bases not matched to a gene: 11. CDR3 nucleotide sequence: TGCGCCACCCGGAGTTTGGACAGGGGTTACGAGCAGTACTTC. Protein sequence: CATRSLDRGYEQYF.

J is TRBJ1-2 and V is TRBV30, with 8 bases matching TRBD1. Trimming removed 5 bases from V and 4 bases from J; junction bases left unmatched: 9. This CDR3 has 14 residues. CDR1 is GTSNPN and CDR2 is SVGIG in the germline V gene (reference sequence). The CDR3 bases are TGTGCCTGGCTGGACAGGGCGGGGAGCTATGGCTACACCTTC. Protein sequence: CAWLDRAGSYGYTF.

The J gene is TRBJ2-3, the V gene TRBV28, with TRBD1 matching 7 bases. CDR1 and CDR2 (germline): MDHEN, SYDVKM. The CDR3 loop spans 13 amino acids. The junction had 2 bases not matched to a gene; V was cut back by 6 bases and J by 2 bases. The CDR3 DNA is TGTGCCAGCAGACAGGGGTCCACAGATACGCAGTATTTT. Residues: CASRQGSTDTQYF.

This chain links TRBV11-3 with TRBJ2-5; possible D gene TRBD1, 5 bases. Trimming removed 1 base at V and 0 bases at J, with 9 bases between. The CDR3 consists of 15 residues. Per germline, CDR1 SGHNT and CDR2 YENEEA. CDR3 in amino acids: CASSLGQKHQETQYF. DNA of the CDR3: TGTGCCAGCAGCTTAGGACAGAAACACCAAGAGACCCAGTACTTC.

This chain uses TRBV2 with TRBJ2-5; no clear D gene. This CDR3 contains 10 residues. The germline CDR1 and CDR2 sequences are SNHLY and FYNNEI. Deletions cut 6 bases from V and 9 bases from J, with 8 bases between. CDR3 amino acids: CASSLMAQYF. In nucleotides, the CDR3 is TGTGCCAGCAGCCTAATGGCCCAGTACTTC.

This clone was seen a few times. The V and J genes are TRBV10-3 and TRBJ1-1; D is uncertain. The CDR3 has 16 residues. With 0 bases removed from V and 5 bases from J, the gap between germline ends came to 16 bases. CDR1 is ENHRY, CDR2 SYGVKD, per germline. The CDR3 spells CAISESGFPTGTEAFF. In nucleotides, the CDR3 is TGTGCCATCAGTGAGTCGGGGTTCCCCACGGGGACTGAAGCTTTCTTT.

The chain is built from TRBV4-1 and TRBJ1-2; 7 bases fit TRBD1. The ends lost 2 bases at V and 3 bases at J; junction bases unmatched: 6. Per germline, CDR1 MGHRA and CDR2 YSYEKL. The CDR3 runs to 15 residues. The CDR3 protein is CASSQTGDNHYGYTF. The CDR3 region has the DNA TGCGCCAGCAGCCAAACAGGGGATAATCACTATGGCTACACCTTC.

J is TRBJ2-7 and V is TRBV14; weak D call: TRBD2 (6 bases). Germline CDR1 is SGHDN and CDR2 is FVKESK. Trimming removed 3 bases from V and 2 bases from J, with 14 bases in between. The CDR3 covers 15 residues. CDR3 bases: TGTGCCAGCAGCCAGGGCGGGGCGGTGCCCTACGAGCAGTACTTC. This sequence encodes CASSQGGAVPYEQYF.

The DNA for the CDR3 is TGTGCCAGTAGTAACCAGGGGGCAACCTACGAGCAGTACTTC. Protein sequence: CASSNQGATYEQYF. This chain uses TRBV19 with TRBJ2-7; 8 bases match TRBD1. V lost 4 bases to trimming and J lost 2 bases; unmatched junction nucleotides: 4. Germline V lookup: CDR1 LNHDA, CDR2 SQIVND (reference sequence). CDR3 length: 14 residues.

On this clone: At one end the junction does not follow the germline gene, possibly because of a read error. The CDR3 is CASSLDRASGNTIYF. In DNA form, the CDR3 reads TGTGCCAGCAGTTTGGACAGGGCCTCTGGAAACACCATATATTTT. V and J are TRBV5-4 and TRBJ1-3, with 8 bases matching TRBD1. The CDR3 covers 15 residues. Germline V gives CDR1 SGHNT, CDR2 YYREEE (reference sequence).

The V and J genes are TRBV5-1 and TRBJ2-5, with TRBD2 identical over 7 bases. CDR1 and CDR2 (germline): SGHRS, YFSETQ. The CDR3 spans 15 residues. J was trimmed by 5 bases and V by 0 bases; bases with no gene match: 7. This CDR3 is CASSLDVGGSETQYF. In nucleotides, the CDR3 is TGCGCCAGCAGCTTGGATGTGGGGGGGTCGGAGACCCAGTACTTC.

The chain couples TRBV7-9 to TRBJ2-1, with TRBD2 identical over 12 bases. CDR1 SEHNR and CDR2 FQNEAQ come from the germline V gene (reference sequence). V was pared by 5 bases and J by 8 bases, with 7 bases of the junction left unmatched. The CDR3 has 15 amino acids. In DNA form, the CDR3 reads TGTGCCAGCAGCAGACTAGCGGGGGCCATGGATGAGCAGTTCTTC. Protein: CASSRLAGAMDEQFF.